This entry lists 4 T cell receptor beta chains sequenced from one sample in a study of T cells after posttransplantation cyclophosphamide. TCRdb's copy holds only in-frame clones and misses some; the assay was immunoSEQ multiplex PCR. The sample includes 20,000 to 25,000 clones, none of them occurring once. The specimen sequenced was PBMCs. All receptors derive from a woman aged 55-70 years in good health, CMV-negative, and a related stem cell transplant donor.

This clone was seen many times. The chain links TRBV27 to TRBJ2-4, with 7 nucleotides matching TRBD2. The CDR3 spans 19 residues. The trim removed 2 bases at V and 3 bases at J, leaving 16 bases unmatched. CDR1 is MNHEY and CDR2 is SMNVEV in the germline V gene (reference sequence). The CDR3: CASSLGVRLGGVSKNIQYF. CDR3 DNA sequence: TGTGCCAGCAGTTTAGGGGTCCGACTGGGGGGGGTGAGCAAAAACATTCAGTACTTC.

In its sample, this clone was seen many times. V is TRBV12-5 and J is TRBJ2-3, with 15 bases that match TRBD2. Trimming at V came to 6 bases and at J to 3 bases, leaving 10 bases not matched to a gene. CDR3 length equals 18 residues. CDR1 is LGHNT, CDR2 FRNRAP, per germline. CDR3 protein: CASGQSGLAGGRTDTQYF. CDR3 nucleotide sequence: TGTGCTAGTGGCCAATCTGGACTAGCGGGAGGGCGGACAGATACGCAGTATTTT.

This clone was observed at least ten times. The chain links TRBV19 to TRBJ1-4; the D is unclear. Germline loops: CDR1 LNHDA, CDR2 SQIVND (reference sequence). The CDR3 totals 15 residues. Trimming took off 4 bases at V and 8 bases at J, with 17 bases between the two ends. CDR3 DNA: TGTGCCAGTAGTAAGACTAAACGGGCATACGAAAAACTGTTTTTT. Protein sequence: CASSKTKRAYEKLFF.

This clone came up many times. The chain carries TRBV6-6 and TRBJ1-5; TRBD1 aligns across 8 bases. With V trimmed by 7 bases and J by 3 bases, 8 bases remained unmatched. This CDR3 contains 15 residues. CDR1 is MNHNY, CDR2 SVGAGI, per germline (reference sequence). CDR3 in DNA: TGTGCCAGCACCCGGACAGGGACCCCCAATCAGCCCCAGCATTTT. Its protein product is CASTRTGTPNQPQHF.